A selection of T cell receptor beta chains follows, all from one sample in a study of blood T cells in healthy people across ages. One entry per CDR3 protein results from TCRdb running MiXCR on the 5' RACE reads. The profile shows 1.5 million to 2 million distinct CDR3 sequences, about 31% of them singletons. The sample was blood. These receptors were collected from a woman younger than 45 in good health. Both conserved end residues are trimmed from each CDR3. The order of the fields is CDR3 length, D gene, V gene, CDR3 protein. The D gene is left open where the match is weak.

len: 14; d_gene: TRBD2; v_gene: TRBV10-3; CDR3aa: AISEGSGQSSYEQY
len: 13; d_gene: TRBD2; v_gene: TRBV3-1; CDR3aa: ASSPLVGGPIEQF
len: 11; d_gene: -; v_gene: TRBV20-1; CDR3aa: SARIAGSYEQY
len: 13; d_gene: TRBD1; v_gene: TRBV30; CDR3aa: AWRPPGTEYYEQY
len: 14; d_gene: TRBD1; v_gene: TRBV24-1; CDR3aa: ATSEGTGGFYNEQF
len: 13; d_gene: -; v_gene: TRBV6-6; CDR3aa: ASSYGQGNTGERF
len: 16; d_gene: -; v_gene: TRBV3-1; CDR3aa: ASSQAPHPGARAYGYT
len: 13; d_gene: TRBD1; v_gene: TRBV5-1; CDR3aa: ASSYSGTGAEKLF
len: 12; d_gene: -; v_gene: TRBV16; CDR3aa: ASSHHWENTEAF
len: 14; d_gene: TRBD1; v_gene: TRBV28; CDR3aa: ASTLQGSNSYNEQF
len: 14; d_gene: TRBD2; v_gene: TRBV10-3; CDR3aa: AIGSSRAGKYYEQY
len: 12; d_gene: TRBD2; v_gene: TRBV20-1; CDR3aa: SAREGTRLYEQY
len: 12; d_gene: TRBD2; v_gene: TRBV30; CDR3aa: AWRVGLASDTQY
len: 11; d_gene: -; v_gene: TRBV3-1; CDR3aa: ASSQESLSAQY
len: 12; d_gene: TRBD1; v_gene: TRBV20-1; CDR3aa: SAMDRGSQETQY
len: 14; d_gene: TRBD2; v_gene: TRBV20-1; CDR3aa: SASAQLAGLYNEQF
len: 12; d_gene: -; v_gene: TRBV7-3; CDR3aa: ASSSRGGRDEQY
len: 13; d_gene: TRBD1; v_gene: TRBV2; CDR3aa: ASRDRQGTTGELF
len: 11; d_gene: -; v_gene: TRBV15; CDR3aa: ATSREFGGTTY